This TCR beta chain was recorded in a study of regulatory T cells in long-lasting Graves disease. With iRepertoire HTBI primers and Arm-PCR of CDR3 regions, TCR beta libraries were built. TCRdb reprocessed the multiplex PCR reads via MiXCR and lists one record per CDR3 protein. The sample lists roughly 500,000 distinct CDR3 sequences; around 11% were seen once. Time point of the sample: newly diagnosed GD, antithyroid drugs for less than 3 months. Preparation of the TCR library used RNA extracted from PBMCs. These sequences were also reported in another study, on T cells in Graves' hyperthyroidism and ophthalmopathy.

Material: peripheral blood mononuclear cells (PBMCs), obtained at new diagnosis, from a patient treated with antithyroid drugs. The sequence came from a young woman with Graves disease.

CDR3 sequence: CASNEGDGNTEAFF. The CDR3 DNA reads as TGTGCCAGCAATGAGGGGGATGGGAACACTGAAGCTTTCTTT. This sequence joins TRBV19 and TRBJ1-1; possibly TRBD1 for D (6 bases). The germline V gene has CDR1 LNHDA and CDR2 SQIVND (reference sequence). This CDR3 has 14 amino acids. Between the trimmed V and J ends, which lost 9 bases and 1 base, there was a span of 15 bases.